A selection of T cell receptor beta chains follows, all from one sample in a study of blood T cell repertoires in COVID-19. Sequencing was performed with immunoSEQ multiplex PCR; in TCRdb, only in-frame clones are kept and a portion is missing. The sample lists 65,000 to 70,000 clones; roughly 85% were seen once. Sequencing input: peripheral blood. These receptors all stem from a woman in her sixties or seventies with acute or convalescent COVID-19. The CDR3 runs from the conserved cysteine through the conserved F or W. The D gene is left open where the match is weak. Where a row states a size, it is once, few, many or the class of an expanded clone; other rows omit it.

clone_size | d_call | j_call | v_call | cdr3_aa | cdr3_nt
NA | NA | TRBJ2-5 | TRBV19 | CASSITGVQETQYF | TGTGCCAGTAGTATAACTGGAGTTCAAGAGACCCAGTACTTC
few | TRBD1 | TRBJ1-6 | TRBV6-1 | CASSDEGASNSPLHF | TGTGCCAGCAGTGATGAGGGGGCGAGTAATTCACCCCTCCACTTT
NA | TRBD1 | TRBJ1-6 | TRBV27 | CASSPLGQGIRSPLHF | TGTGCCAGCAGTCCACTGGGACAGGGGATTCGATCACCCCTCCACTTT
NA | TRBD1 | TRBJ1-5 | TRBV3-1/TRBV3-2 | CASSRTGGAQPQHF | TGTGCCAGCAGCCGAACAGGGGGCGCCCAGCCCCAGCATTTT
NA | NA | TRBJ1-2 | TRBV18 | CASSPRREAVYGYTF | TGTGCCAGCTCACCACGGAGAGAGGCAGTATATGGCTACACCTTC
NA | TRBD2 | TRBJ2-7 | TRBV7-3 | CASSLSPLAGTYEQYF | TGTGCCAGCAGCCTCTCCCCGCTAGCGGGGACCTACGAGCAGTACTTC
NA | TRBD1 | TRBJ1-1 | TRBV5-8 | CASSPRTGETEAFF | TGTGCCAGCAGCCCGAGGACAGGGGAGACTGAAGCTTTCTTT
NA | TRBD1 | TRBJ1-4 | TRBV15 | CATSRDPFRGISANEKLFF | TGTGCCACCAGCAGAGACCCTTTCAGGGGGATTTCGGCTAATGAAAAACTGTTTTTT
once | TRBD1 | TRBJ1-1 | TRBV30 | CAWSPQGDTEAFF | TGTGCCTGGAGTCCCCAGGGGGACACTGAAGCTTTCTTT
NA | TRBD2 | TRBJ2-7 | TRBV11-2 | CASSSGLAPYEQYF | TGTGCCAGCAGCTCCGGACTAGCACCCTACGAGCAGTACTTC
NA | TRBD2 | TRBJ2-1 | TRBV28 | CASSTTSARQFF | TGTGCCAGCAGCACAACTAGCGCAAGGCAGTTCTTC
few | NA | TRBJ2-5 | TRBV18 | CASSPGLQETQYF | TGTGCCAGCTCACCAGGACTCCAAGAGACCCAGTACTTC
NA | NA | TRBJ1-2 | TRBV30 | CAWSTVISYGYTF | TGTGCCTGGAGTACGGTAATCTCTTATGGCTACACCTTC
NA | NA | TRBJ1-6 | TRBV19 | CASGADRNGSPLHF | TGTGCCAGTGGGGCGGACAGAAACGGTTCACCCCTCCACTTT
NA | NA | TRBJ2-1 | TRBV7-3 | CASSALPGLPYNEQFF | TGTGCCAGCAGCGCACTCCCGGGTCTTCCCTACAATGAGCAGTTCTTC
NA | TRBD2 | TRBJ2-1 | TRBV7-8 | CASSSNLAGEANEQFF | TGTGCCAGCAGCTCAAACCTAGCGGGAGAGGCGAATGAGCAGTTCTTC
NA | NA | TRBJ1-1 | TRBV5-4 | CASSLEGGHTEAFF | TGTGCCAGCAGCCTGGAGGGGGGGCACACTGAAGCTTTCTTT
NA | NA | TRBJ2-3 | TRBV3-1/TRBV3-2 | CASSQGQLSTDTQYF | TGTGCCAGCAGCCAAGGACAGCTCAGCACAGATACGCAGTATTTT
NA | NA | TRBJ2-3 | TRBV19 | CASSMYYGDTQYF | TGTGCCAGTAGTATGTACTACGGAGATACGCAGTATTTT
NA | TRBD1 | TRBJ2-7 | TRBV6-5 | CASSSRTGKDYLEQYF | TGTGCCAGCAGTTCACGGACAGGAAAAGACTACTTGGAGCAGTACTTC
NA | TRBD2 | TRBJ2-3 | TRBV3-1/TRBV3-2 | CASSQRRLAGGGDTQYF | TGTGCCAGCAGCCAACGTAGACTAGCGGGGGGGGGAGATACGCAGTATTTT
NA | TRBD1 | TRBJ2-4 | TRBV7-2 | CASSFHRGLGDKNIQYF | TGTGCCAGCAGCTTCCACAGGGGGTTGGGTGACAAAAACATTCAGTACTTC
NA | TRBD2 | TRBJ2-2 | TRBV19 | CASSTSGGATGELFF | TGTGCCAGTAGTACGAGCGGGGGGGCGACCGGGGAGCTGTTTTTT
NA | NA | TRBJ2-1 | TRBV4-2 | CASSQVGGVGSYNEQFF | TGTGCCAGCAGCCAAGTGGGGGGAGTAGGGTCCTACAATGAGCAGTTCTTC
NA | TRBD1 | TRBJ2-3 | TRBV5-4 | CASSTGTGLSTDTQYF | TGTGCCAGCAGTACCGGGACAGGCCTTAGCACAGATACGCAGTATTTT
NA | NA | TRBJ1-1 | TRBV21-1 | CASSQKRGTEAFF | TGTGCCAGCAGCCAAAAGAGGGGGACTGAAGCTTTCTTT
NA | TRBD1 | TRBJ1-2 | TRBV5-6 | CASSLYTGGVSYGYTF | TGTGCCAGCAGCTTGTATACAGGGGGCGTCAGCTATGGCTACACCTTC
NA | NA | TRBJ1-6 | TRBV3-1/TRBV3-2 | CASSQDLAPSPLHF | TGTGCCAGCAGCCAAGATTTGGCACCATCACCCCTCCACTTT